The rows below give T cell receptor beta chains drawn from one sample of a study of regulatory T cells in long-lasting Graves disease. A single record per CDR3 protein comes from TCRdb applying MiXCR to the multiplex PCR reads. Of about 320,000 distinct CDR3 sequences detected, 18% appear once; the ten largest clones hold 35% to 45%. Sequenced material: peripheral blood mononuclear cells (PBMCs), taken at new diagnosis, from a patient treated with antithyroid drugs. Receptors originate from a female donor with Graves disease. Each CDR3 is given with its conserved first and last residue. The order of the fields is J gene, clone size, D gene, V gene, CDR3 protein, CDR3 DNA. D genes are given only for firm matches. The size field is filled for only some rows; it gives once, few, many or a size class.

TRBJ2-1 few . TRBV12-3/TRBV12-4 CASSFGPINEQFF TGTGCCAGCAGTTTCGGGCCTATCAATGAGCAGTTCTTC
TRBJ2-7 many . TRBV27 CASTLGAGYYEQYF TGTGCCAGCACCCTCGGGGCGGGGTACTACGAGCAGTACTTC
TRBJ2-7 many . TRBV19 CASSTPGLQSSYEQYF TGTGCCAGTAGTACACCGGGTCTACAAAGCTCCTACGAGCAGTACTTC
TRBJ2-1 . TRBD2 TRBV20-1 CSARDGGGSYNEQFF TGCAGTGCTAGAGATGGGGGGGGCTCCTACAATGAGCAGTTCTTC
TRBJ2-3 many TRBD2 TRBV20-1 CSARKTSGSPDTQYF TGCAGTGCTAGAAAGACTAGCGGGAGCCCAGATACGCAGTATTTT
TRBJ2-5 . . TRBV12-3/TRBV12-4 CASSLAFGTTKRTQYF TGTGCCAGCAGTTTAGCGTTCGGGACAACTAAGAGAACCCAGTACTTC
TRBJ1-1 . . TRBV29-1 CSVEDYQRDLRAFF TGCAGCGTTGAAGATTACCAACGGGACCTCCGAGCTTTCTTT
TRBJ2-7 . . TRBV4-1 CASSLSDSVYEQYF TGCGCCAGCAGCCTATCGGACAGTGTCTACGAGCAGTACTTC
TRBJ1-4 many . TRBV28 CASSHRVTNEKLFF TGTGCCAGCAGTCACAGGGTGACTAATGAAAAACTGTTTTTT
TRBJ1-5 many TRBD1 TRBV5-6 CASSLAGTGSSQPQHF TGTGCCAGCAGCTTGGCCGGGACAGGGTCCAGTCAGCCCCAGCATTTT
TRBJ1-1 few . TRBV19 CASTGPNTEAFF TGTGCCAGTACAGGGCCGAACACTGAAGCTTTCTTT
TRBJ1-6 many TRBD1 TRBV7-8 CASSLAQGTANNSPLHF TGTGCCAGCAGCTTAGCGCAGGGGACAGCCAATAATTCACCCCTCCACTTT
TRBJ2-3 . . TRBV7-3 CASSQESLPTDTQYF TGCGCCAGCAGCCAAGAATCACTTCCCACAGATACGCAGTATTTT
TRBJ1-6 . TRBD1 TRBV3-1 CASSLQGAWNSALHF TGTGCCAGCAGCCTCCAGGGGGCCTGGAATTCAGCGCTCCACTTT
TRBJ2-7 . . TRBV7-9 CASSQTGSYSHEQYF TGTGCCAGCAGCCAAACAGGATCCTACTCCCACGAGCAGTACTTC
TRBJ2-1 many . TRBV7-9 CASSLRVGAAAEQFF TGTGCCAGCAGCTTGAGGGTTGGGGCCGCCGCGGAGCAGTTCTTC
TRBJ2-7 many . TRBV11-3 CASSLRDYEQYF TGTGCCAGCAGCCTTAGGGACTACGAGCAGTACTTC
TRBJ1-2 many . TRBV2 CATSPRDYGYTF TGTGCCACCAGCCCCAGGGACTATGGCTACACCTTC
TRBJ2-7 many . TRBV28 CASRPGTTYYEQYF TGTGCCAGCAGACCCGGGACAACCTACTACGAGCAGTACTTC
TRBJ2-3 many . TRBV19 CASSTWSGSTDTQYF TGTGCCAGTAGTACTTGGAGCGGGAGCACAGATACGCAGTATTTT
TRBJ2-5 few . TRBV7-9 CATSATTNQETQYF TGTGCCACCTCGGCAACTACCAATCAAGAGACCCAGTACTTC
TRBJ2-1 many TRBD1 TRBV5-1 CASSLTGTGAYNEQFF TGCGCCAGCAGCCTCACTGGGACAGGGGCCTACAATGAGCAGTTCTTC
TRBJ1-2 many . TRBV28 CASTRPQWVNYGYTF TGTGCCAGCACCAGACCCCAATGGGTGAACTATGGCTACACCTTC
TRBJ1-2 many . TRBV2 CASSDGNYGYTF TGTGCCAGCAGCGACGGAAACTATGGCTACACCTTC
TRBJ2-3 many TRBD1 TRBV2 CASIRGIPDTQYF TGTGCCAGCATCAGGGGGATCCCAGATACGCAGTATTTT
TRBJ2-7 many . TRBV12-3/TRBV12-4 CASSLLRSGEQYF TGTGCCAGCAGTTTATTGAGGAGCGGCGAGCAGTACTTC
TRBJ2-7 many TRBD2 TRBV27 CASRRAGGITAEQYF TGTGCCAGCAGGCGGGCGGGAGGAATAACTGCCGAGCAGTACTTC
TRBJ2-1 many TRBD2 TRBV20-1 CSARLSSGRVSSYNEQFF TGCAGTGCTAGGCTAAGTAGCGGGAGGGTAAGCTCCTACAATGAGCAGTTCTTC
TRBJ2-7 few . TRBV28 CASNSRTDSYEQYF TGTGCCAGCAACTCCCGGACAGACTCCTACGAGCAGTACTTC
TRBJ2-2 few TRBD1 TRBV19 CASTPGQGFFPIGELFF TGTGCCAGTACCCCGGGACAGGGGTTTTTCCCTATCGGGGAGCTGTTTTTT
TRBJ1-6 many . TRBV6-6 CASSYSMGSPLHF TGTGCCAGCAGTTACTCGATGGGTTCACCCCTCCACTTT
TRBJ2-7 many . TRBV5-6 CASHAGAYEQYF TGTGCCAGCCACGCAGGGGCCTACGAGCAGTACTTC
TRBJ1-2 many . TRBV6-2/TRBV6-3 CASSPPGGLGYTF TGTGCCAGCAGTCCCCCGGGAGGGCTGGGCTACACCTTC
TRBJ2-3 many . TRBV2 CATTMVDTQYF TGTGCCACCACCATGGTCGATACGCAGTATTTT
TRBJ2-1 . TRBD1 TRBV7-8 CASSLVLTGTGGYNEQLF TGTGCCAGCAGCTTAGTTCTCACCGGGACAGGGGGGTACAATGAGCAGCTCTTC
TRBJ2-7 few TRBD1 TRBV5-1 CASSPPDREDYEQYF TGCGCCAGCAGCCCTCCGGACAGGGAGGACTACGAGCAGTACTTC
TRBJ1-1 few . TRBV19 CQSGTGTEAFF TGTCAAAGCGGGACGGGGACTGAAGCTTTCTTT
TRBJ2-2 . . TRBV19 CASSLGLTGELFF TGTGCCAGTAGTTTGGGGTTAACCGGGGAGCTGTTTTTT
TRBJ1-2 . . TRBV12-3/TRBV12-4 CASSRGQNYGYTF TGTGCCAGCAGCAGGGGCCAAAACTATGGCTACACCTTC
TRBJ2-7 many TRBD1 TRBV6-1 CASSRTGTGVYEQYF TGTGCCAGCAGTCGGACCGGGACAGGGGTCTACGAGCAGTACTTC
TRBJ2-7 few TRBD2 TRBV6-6 CASSYSGLGGSDEQYF TGTGCCAGCAGTTACTCGGGTCTGGGCGGGAGCGACGAGCAGTACTTC
TRBJ2-7 many . TRBV2 CASSERGVVLKGYEQYF TGTGCCAGCAGTGAAAGAGGGGTAGTGTTAAAGGGTTACGAGCAGTACTTC
TRBJ2-1 many TRBD2 TRBV6-1 CASSRLSTLAALYNEQFF TGTGCCAGCAGCCGCCTGTCAACACTAGCGGCCCTATACAATGAGCAGTTCTTC
TRBJ2-7 many TRBD1 TRBV15 CATSSGDRDSYEQYF TGTGCCACCAGCAGTGGGGACAGGGACTCCTACGAGCAGTACTTC
TRBJ2-7 few TRBD2 TRBV19 CASPVGEASGTYEQYF TGTGCCTCCCCCGTCGGCGAGGCTAGCGGGACGTACGAGCAGTACTTC
TRBJ2-3 many . TRBV28 CAIRASRRTDTQYF TGTGCCATACGAGCGAGCCGTAGAACAGATACGCAGTATTTT
TRBJ2-7 few . TRBV6-1 CASTTAREQYF TGTGCCAGCACGACGGCAAGGGAGCAGTACTTC